This T cell receptor (beta chain) was sequenced for a study of control samples from healthy donors and cancer patients. Repertoires were generated with immunoSEQ multiplex PCR, while TCRdb's copy carries only in-frame clones and drops some. The sample contains roughly 100,000 clones, roughly 94% of which appear only once. The CDR3 spans 12 residues. V shed 2 bases and J shed 5 bases, with 6 bases lying between them. The sample consisted of blood. The chain recombines TRBV12-3 or TRBV12-4 with TRBJ1-1; D ambiguous. The clonotype was recovered from a woman aged 18-29 years in good health. CDR3 nucleotides: TGTGCCAGCAGTTTATGGGGAACTGAAGCTTTCTTT. This gives the protein CASSLWGTEAFF.